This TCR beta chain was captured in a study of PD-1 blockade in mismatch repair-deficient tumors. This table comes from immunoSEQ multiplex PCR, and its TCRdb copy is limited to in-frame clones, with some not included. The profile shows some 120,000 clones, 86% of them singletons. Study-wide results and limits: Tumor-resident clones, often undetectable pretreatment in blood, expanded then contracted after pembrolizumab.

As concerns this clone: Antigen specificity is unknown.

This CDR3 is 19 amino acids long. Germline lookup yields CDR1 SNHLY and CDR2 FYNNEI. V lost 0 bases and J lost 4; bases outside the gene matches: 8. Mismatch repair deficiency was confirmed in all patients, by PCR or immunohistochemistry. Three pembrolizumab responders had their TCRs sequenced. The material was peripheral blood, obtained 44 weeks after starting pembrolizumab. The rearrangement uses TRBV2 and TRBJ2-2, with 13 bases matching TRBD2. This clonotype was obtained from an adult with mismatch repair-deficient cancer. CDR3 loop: CASSEASPGLAGLTGELFF. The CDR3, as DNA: TGTGCCAGCAGTGAAGCGTCCCCGGGACTAGCGGGGCTCACCGGGGAGCTGTTTTTT.